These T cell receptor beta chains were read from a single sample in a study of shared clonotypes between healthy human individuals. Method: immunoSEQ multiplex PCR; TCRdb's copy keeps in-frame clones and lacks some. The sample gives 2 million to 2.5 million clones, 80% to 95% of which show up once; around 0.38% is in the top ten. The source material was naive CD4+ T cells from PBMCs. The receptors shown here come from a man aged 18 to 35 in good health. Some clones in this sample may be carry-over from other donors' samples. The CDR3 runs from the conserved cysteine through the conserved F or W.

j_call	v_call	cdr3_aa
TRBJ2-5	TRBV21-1	CASSNDCVWTQYF
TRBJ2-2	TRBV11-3	CASRRDDGELFF
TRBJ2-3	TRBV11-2	CASTPNSGTDTQYF
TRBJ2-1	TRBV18	CASSLASKDRSYNEQFF
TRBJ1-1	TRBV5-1	CASSLEPRGAGTEAFF
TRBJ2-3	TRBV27	CASSRDSLPADTQYF
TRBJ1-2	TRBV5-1	CASSHGQGAEGYTF
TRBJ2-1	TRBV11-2	CASSTPGGNEQFF
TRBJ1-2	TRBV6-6	CASSPQYRVSYGYTF
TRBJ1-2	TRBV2	CASRLEGSDGYTF
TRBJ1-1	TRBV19	CASTLDYSEAFF
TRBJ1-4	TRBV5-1	CASSLAGTGGEKLFF
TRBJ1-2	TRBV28	CASSIIGQAALSANYGYTF
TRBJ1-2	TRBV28	CASRGSQGTNYGYTF
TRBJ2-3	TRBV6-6	CASSTGGVGTDTQYF
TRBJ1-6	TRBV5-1	CASSLTGTLRSPLHF
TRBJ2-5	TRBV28	CASSLDLPDGTSGSRSQTQYF
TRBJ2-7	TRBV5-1	CASSPTGSLYEQYF
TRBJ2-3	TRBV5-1	CASSFSGGTDTQYF